This TCR beta chain was sequenced during a study of blood T cell repertoires in COVID-19. V lost 0 bases and J lost 8, with 8 bases in between. This CDR3 has 13 amino acids. CDR1 is MNHNY and CDR2 is SVGAGI in the germline V gene (reference sequence). TCRdb's copy holds only in-frame clones and misses some; the assay was immunoSEQ multiplex PCR. The table shows about 320,000 clones, with 70% to 90% occurring only once. The sequence was obtained from a woman in her twenties or thirties who had recovered from COVID-19. The rearrangement uses TRBV6-6 and TRBJ1-3, with D tentatively TRBD1 (5 bases). Sequenced sample: PBMCs or T cells enriched from blood (not recorded which). The CDR3 region is CASSYSQGDTIYF. The CDR3 nucleotides read TGTGCCAGCAGTTACTCCCAAGGGGACACCATATATTTT.